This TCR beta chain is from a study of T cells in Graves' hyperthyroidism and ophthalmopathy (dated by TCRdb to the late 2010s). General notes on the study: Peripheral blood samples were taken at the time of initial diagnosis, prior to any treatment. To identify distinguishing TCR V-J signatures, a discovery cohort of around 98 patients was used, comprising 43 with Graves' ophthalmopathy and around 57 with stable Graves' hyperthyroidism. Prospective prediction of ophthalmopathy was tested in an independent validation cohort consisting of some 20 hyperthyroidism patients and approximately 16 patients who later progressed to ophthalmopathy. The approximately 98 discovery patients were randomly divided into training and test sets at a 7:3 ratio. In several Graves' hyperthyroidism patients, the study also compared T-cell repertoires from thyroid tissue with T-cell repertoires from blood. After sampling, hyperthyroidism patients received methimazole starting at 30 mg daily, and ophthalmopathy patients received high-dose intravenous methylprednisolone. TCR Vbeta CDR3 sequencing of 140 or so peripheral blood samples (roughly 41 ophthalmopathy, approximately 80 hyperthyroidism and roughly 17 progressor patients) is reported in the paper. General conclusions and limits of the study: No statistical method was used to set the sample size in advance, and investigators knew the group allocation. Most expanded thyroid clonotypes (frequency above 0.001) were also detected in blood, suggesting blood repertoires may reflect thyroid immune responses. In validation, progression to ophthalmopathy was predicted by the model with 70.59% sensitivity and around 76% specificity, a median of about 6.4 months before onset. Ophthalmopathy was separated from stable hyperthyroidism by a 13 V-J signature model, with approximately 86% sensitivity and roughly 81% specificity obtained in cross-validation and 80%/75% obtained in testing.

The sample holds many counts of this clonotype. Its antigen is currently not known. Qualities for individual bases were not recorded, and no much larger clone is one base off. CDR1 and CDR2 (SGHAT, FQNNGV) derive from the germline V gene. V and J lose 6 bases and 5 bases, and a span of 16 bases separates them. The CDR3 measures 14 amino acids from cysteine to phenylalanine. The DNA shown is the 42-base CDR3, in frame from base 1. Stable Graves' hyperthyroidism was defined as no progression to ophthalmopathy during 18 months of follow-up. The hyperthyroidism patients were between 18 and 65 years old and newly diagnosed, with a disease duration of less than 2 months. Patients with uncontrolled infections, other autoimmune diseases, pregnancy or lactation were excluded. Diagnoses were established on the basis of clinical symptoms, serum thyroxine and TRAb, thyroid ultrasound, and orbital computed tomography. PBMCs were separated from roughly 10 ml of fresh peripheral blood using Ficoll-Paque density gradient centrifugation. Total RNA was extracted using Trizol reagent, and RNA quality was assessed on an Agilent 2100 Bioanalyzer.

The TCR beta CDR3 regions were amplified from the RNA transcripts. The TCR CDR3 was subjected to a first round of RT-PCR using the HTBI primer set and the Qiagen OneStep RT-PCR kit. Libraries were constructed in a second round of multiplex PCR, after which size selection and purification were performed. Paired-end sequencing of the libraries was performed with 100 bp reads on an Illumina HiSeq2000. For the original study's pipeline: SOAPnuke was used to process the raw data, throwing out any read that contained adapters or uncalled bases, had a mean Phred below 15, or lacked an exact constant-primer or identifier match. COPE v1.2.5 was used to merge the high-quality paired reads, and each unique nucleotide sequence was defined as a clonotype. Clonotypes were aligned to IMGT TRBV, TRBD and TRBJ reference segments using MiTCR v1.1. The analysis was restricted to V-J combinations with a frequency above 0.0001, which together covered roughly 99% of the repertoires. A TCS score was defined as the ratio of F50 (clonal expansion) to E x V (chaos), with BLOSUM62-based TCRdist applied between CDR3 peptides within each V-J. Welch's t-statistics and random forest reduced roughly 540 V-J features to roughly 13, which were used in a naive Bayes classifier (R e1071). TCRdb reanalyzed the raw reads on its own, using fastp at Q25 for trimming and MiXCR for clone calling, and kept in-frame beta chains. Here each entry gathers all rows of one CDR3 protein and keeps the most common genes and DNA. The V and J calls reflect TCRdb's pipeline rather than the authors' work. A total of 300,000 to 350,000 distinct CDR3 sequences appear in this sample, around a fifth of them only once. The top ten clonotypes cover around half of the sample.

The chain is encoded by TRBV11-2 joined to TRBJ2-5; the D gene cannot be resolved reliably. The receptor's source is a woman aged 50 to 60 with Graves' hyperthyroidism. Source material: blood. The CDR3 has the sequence CASSGTAGWETQYF. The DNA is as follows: TGTGCCAGCAGTGGCACAGCCGGATGGGAGACCCAGTACTTC.